Sequencing of this TCR beta chain was carried out in a study of shared clonotypes between healthy human individuals (TCRdb year 2020). The study in broad terms: The cohort comprised a couple of women and a few men aged 18 to 49 years. To increase sequencing depth and limit assay-specific biases, different laboratories used diverse techniques to prepare libraries and sequence TCR repertoires. Per donor, leukapheresis produced somewhere between about 0.8 and 9 billion PBMCs. To estimate repertoire size and how much clonotype sharing occurs between individuals, the study deeply sequenced the blood TCR repertoires of 4 to 6 healthy adults. What the study reported, not specific to this receptor: Only blood was sampled, and tissue TCR repertoires likely differ from those in blood. The genetic and exposure-history diversity represented was limited by the small number of donors. Pairwise subsampling indicated that sequencing depth was expected to affect the degree of clonotype sharing among donors.

A note on this clone: Its antigen remains undetermined. No quality values exist for individual bases; no much larger clone is one base distant.

Healthy HIV-negative adults with no recently reported acute infections or vaccinations were included as donors. All donors were Caucasian adults living in Nashville, Tennessee, USA. For unsorted samples, 85 million to 100 million PBMCs were counted, and genomic DNA was extracted using the QIAamp DNA Blood Mini kit. Blood was collected by leukapheresis, and PBMCs were isolated by Ficoll-Histopaque density gradient centrifugation and then cryopreserved in liquid nitrogen vapor phase. Using the deep immunoSEQ assay, multiplex PCR amplified TCR CDR3 regions from genomic DNA. Extracted genomic DNA from each cell subset was spread evenly across all wells of several immunoSEQ 96-well plates, with each plate serving as a replicate. For unsorted PBMC, roughly 0.3 ug of genomic DNA, equivalent to approximately 28,000 T cell genomes, went into each replicate PCR. Ten immunoSEQ deep assay plates were used to sequence the unsorted PBMC genomic DNA. The purified libraries were quantified using a Qubit 3.0 fluorometer, sized with a Bioanalyzer 2100, and then quantified again using the KAPA Library Quantification kit. Every immunoSEQ 96-well plate was sequenced on a separate single-read 150-cycle Illumina NextSeq 550 flow cell. The study's processing was this. Because the immunoSEQ output included only junctional sequences and no quality scores, the filtering could not be the same as the filtering used for full-length reads. Sequences were annotated with PyIR, a Python wrapper for IgBLAST v1.9, and V/J genes and CDR3 were assigned using IMGT germline references. Reads were filtered out if the reads had weak V/J assignments (E-value above 1e-6), no CDR3, stop codons, out-of-frame junctions, or ambiguous translated residues. V3J clonotypes were defined by identical inferred V gene, J gene, and CDR3 amino acid sequence. Percentage overlap between repertoires was computed as shared unique clonotypes divided by the size of the smaller repertoire. Richness of each repertoire was evaluated using RTK rarefaction, the Chao1 estimator, and Recon v2.1 estimates of unobserved clonotypes. Imported from immuneACCESS, the table was reduced by TCRdb to in-frame sequences with V and J called. These copies leave out some clones; in studies compared against another copy, an unresolved V gene accounts for under half, and the cause of the remainder is not known. The V and J calls and clone size are taken from that table; D and trimming were inferred from the DNA. The sample table records around 480,000 clones; about 80% of these occur just once. The ten most abundant clones make up roughly an eighth of the sample.

The sequence was obtained from a woman between 40 and 55 years old in good health. Some clones in this sample may be carry-over from other donors' samples. Source material: PBMCs.

The DNA reads as follows: TGTGCCTGGAGTGTTAGTGGGACCGGGGAGCTGTTTTTT. It translates to CAWSVSGTGELFF. This receptor chain uses TRBV30 and TRBJ2-2; confidence is insufficient to name the D gene. Cut back by 0 bases and 5 bases, the V and J ends lie 7 bases apart. CDR1 and CDR2, looked up from the germline V gene (reference sequence), are GTSNPN and SVGIG. The CDR3 starts with the cysteine, ends with the phenylalanine, and has 13 residues. This entry keeps only the CDR3 DNA: 39 bases, framed from base 1.